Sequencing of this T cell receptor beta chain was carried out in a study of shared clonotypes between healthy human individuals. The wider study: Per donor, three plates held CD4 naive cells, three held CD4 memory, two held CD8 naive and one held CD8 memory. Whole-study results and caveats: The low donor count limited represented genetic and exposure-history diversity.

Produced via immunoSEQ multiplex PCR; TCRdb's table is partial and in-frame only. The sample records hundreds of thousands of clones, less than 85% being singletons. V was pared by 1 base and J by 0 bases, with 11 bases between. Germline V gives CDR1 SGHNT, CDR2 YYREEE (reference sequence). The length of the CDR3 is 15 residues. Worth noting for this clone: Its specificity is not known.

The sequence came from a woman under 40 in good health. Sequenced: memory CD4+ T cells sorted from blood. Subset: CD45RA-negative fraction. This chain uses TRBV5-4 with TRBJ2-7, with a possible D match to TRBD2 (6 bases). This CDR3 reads CASSLIAASSYEQYF. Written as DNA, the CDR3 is TGTGCCAGCAGCTTGATAGCGGCAAGCTCCTACGAGCAGTACTTC.